The 17 T cell receptor beta chains presented below share a single source sample, sequenced in a study of cytomegalovirus exposure and HLA in healthy donors. The PCR was carried out with 60 Vbeta primers and 13 Jbeta primers. Libraries were prepared by immunoSEQ multiplex PCR; TCRdb keeps only in-frame clonotypes and omits some of them. The data contain 150,000 to 200,000 clones, about 80% of them singletons. Sequenced: PBMCs. The receptors here all came from a woman aged 25 to 39 in good health and CMV-seropositive.

This chain joins TRBV7-6 and TRBJ1-3, with 7 positions matching TRBD1. Germline CDR1 reads SGHVS; CDR2 reads FNYEAQ. This CDR3 region has 16 residues. V shed 0 bases and J 2 bases; nucleotides not matched to a gene: 4. CDR3 sequence (DNA): TGTGCCAGCAGCTTAGCGCCCCAGGGGGCTGGAAACACCATATATTTT. Translated: CASSLAPQGAGNTIYF.

J is TRBJ2-1 and V is TRBV30, with D possibly TRBD2 on 5 matching bases. Germline V gene data show CDR1 as GTSNPN and CDR2 as SVGIG (reference sequence). Trimming pared 2 bases from V and 0 bases from J, leaving 23 bases between. The CDR3 covers 19 residues. The CDR3 sequence is CAWSSLGSGRSFSYNEQFF. The CDR3 region has the DNA TGTGCCTGGAGTTCGCTGGGCAGCGGACGATCCTTCTCCTACAATGAGCAGTTCTTC.

A remark on this clone: The identical CDR3 is also encoded by other nucleotide sequences in the sample. This chain uses TRBV28 with TRBJ1-5, with 8 bases fitting TRBD1. CDR1 and CDR2 from the germline V gene are MDHEN and SYDVKM. The CDR3 runs 14 residues. With V trimmed by 2 bases and J by 4 bases, 1 base remained unmatched. The CDR3 reads CASSLTGGNQPQHF. DNA for the CDR3: TGTGCCAGCAGTTTAACAGGGGGAAATCAGCCCCAGCATTTT.

J is TRBJ2-3 and V is TRBV4-2; the D gene is possibly TRBD1 (6 bases). CDR3 length equals 16 residues. V lost 4 bases and J lost 2, with 16 bases in between. Germline V gene sequence: CDR1 LGHNA, CDR2 YNFKEQ. CDR3 residues: CASSPQEQGNTDTQYF. The CDR3 DNA reads as TGTGCCAGCAGCCCCCAGGAACAGGGCAACACAGATACGCAGTATTTT.

This clone was seen a few times. The chain joins TRBV5-4 to TRBJ2-3; D gene uncertain. The CDR3 totals 13 residues. The germline gives CDR1 SGHNT, CDR2 YYREEE (reference sequence). V was clipped by 4 bases and J by 4 bases, with 10 bases between them. CDR3 sequence: CASSPEAPDTQYF. DNA for the CDR3: TGTGCCAGCAGCCCTGAAGCGCCAGATACGCAGTATTTT.

V usage is TRBV9 and J usage is TRBJ2-3, with 11 bases lining up with TRBD2. Germline loops: CDR1 SGDLS, CDR2 YYNGEE. V shed 0 bases, J shed 5 bases, and the junction held 11 bases outside the gene matches. The CDR3 covers 18 residues. The CDR3 reads CASSVVGRLAGGVDTQYF. CDR3 DNA sequence: TGTGCCAGCAGCGTAGTAGGAAGGCTAGCGGGAGGCGTAGATACGCAGTATTTT.

V gene TRBV4-3 combines with J gene TRBJ2-1, with a tentative D call TRBD2 (5 bases). V lost 0 bases and J lost 8, with 11 bases in between. The length of the CDR3 is 14 residues. In germline, CDR1 is LGHNA, CDR2 YSLEER. In nucleotides, the CDR3 is TGCGCCAGCAGCCAAGATCCGGGGTCCGATGAGCAGTTCTTC. Translated: CASSQDPGSDEQFF.

The rearrangement links TRBV6-1 to TRBJ1-4; 7 bases line up with TRBD1. CDR1 MNHNS and CDR2 SASEGT come from the germline V gene. The CDR3 is 11 residues long. Trimming removed 5 bases from V and 14 bases from J; junction bases left unmatched: 5. The CDR3 DNA follows: TGTGCCAGCAGTACTCCAGGGGGGCTGTTTTTT. This translates into CASSTPGGLFF.

J is TRBJ2-3 and V is TRBV28; D is unresolved. CDR3 length: 13 residues. V was trimmed by 4 bases and J by 2 bases, leaving 7 bases between them. Per germline, CDR1 MDHEN and CDR2 SYDVKM. DNA of the CDR3: TGTGCCAGCAGTTCTACCCTCACAGATACGCAGTATTTT. This codes for CASSSTLTDTQYF.

This chain joins TRBV27 and TRBJ2-5; unclear D gene. The CDR3 runs 12 residues. Germline V gene lookup returns CDR1 MNHEY and CDR2 SMNVEV (reference sequence). V lost 8 bases and J 5 bases, leaving 12 bases between the germline ends. In DNA, the CDR3 is TGTGCCAGCTGCTGCCGCAGGGAGACCCAGTACTTC. Protein sequence: CASCCRRETQYF.

The gene calls are TRBV6-1 and TRBJ2-7; unclear D gene. The CDR3 consists of 11 residues. Germline CDR1 and CDR2: MNHNS and SASEGT. V lost 8 bases to trimming and J lost 3 bases, with 8 bases between them. The CDR3 sequence is CASLSVYEQYF. DNA for the CDR3: TGTGCCAGCTTATCGGTCTACGAGCAGTACTTC.

The chain has TRBV11-2 and TRBJ2-7; D unclear. Germline-derived CDR1 and CDR2 are SGHAT and FQNNGV. V was clipped by 0 bases and J by 12 bases, with 27 bases between them. The CDR3 has 17 residues. CDR3 loop: CASSLDALSGSKFPRYF. The CDR3 nucleotides read TGTGCCAGCAGCTTAGATGCTTTGTCAGGCTCAAAGTTCCCTCGGTACTTC.

This clone was recorded once. The chain couples TRBV29-1 to TRBJ1-1, with TRBD1 matching over 7 bases. J was trimmed by 1 base and V by 7 bases; bases with no gene match: 9. This CDR3 contains 14 residues. Germline CDR1 reads SQVTM; CDR2 reads ANQGSEA. The CDR3 loop is CSAPPRDRNTEAFF. CDR3 nucleotides: TGCAGCGCCCCTCCCCGGGACAGGAACACTGAAGCTTTCTTT.

The chain combines TRBV18 with TRBJ1-2; D not resolved. V dropped 2 bases and J dropped 2 bases, with 12 bases sitting between them. Per the germline V gene, CDR1 is KGHSH and CDR2 is LQKENI. There are 15 residues in the CDR3. CDR3 in amino acids: CASSPSPGRNYGYTF. CDR3 nucleotides: TGTGCCAGCTCACCATCCCCTGGCAGAAACTATGGCTACACCTTC.

The rearrangement links TRBV4-1 to TRBJ2-1, with 7 bases fitting TRBD2. The CDR3 is made up of 20 amino acids. Germline CDR1 reads MGHRA; CDR2 reads YSYEKL. V lost 1 base to trimming and J lost 2 bases; unmatched junction nucleotides: 17. The CDR3, as DNA: TGCGCCAGCAGCCAAGCGGTGAGGCTTGGCGGGAGTTCACCCTACAATGAGCAGTTCTTC. Protein product: CASSQAVRLGGSSPYNEQFF.

V is TRBV5-1 and J is TRBJ1-1; TRBD1 aligns across 7 bases. In germline, CDR1 is SGHRS, CDR2 YFSETQ. The CDR3 has 15 amino acids. V gave up 4 bases and J gave up 6 bases; unmatched junction bases: 12. In nucleotides, the CDR3 is TGCGCCAGCAGCAATCGGGACAGCCTAAACGCTGAAGCTTTCTTT. Translation gives CASSNRDSLNAEAFF.

This clone was counted a few times. The chain has TRBV13 and TRBJ1-2; D is unclear. V was trimmed by 4 bases and J by 0 bases, leaving 12 bases between them. Germline CDR1 and CDR2: PRHDT and FYEKMQ (reference sequence). This CDR3 has 15 residues. The DNA of the CDR3 is TGTGCCAGCAGCTCAACAGCAGAAGCTAACTATGGCTACACCTTC. Translated: CASSSTAEANYGYTF.